The sequence of this T cell receptor (beta chain) was determined in a study of cytomegalovirus exposure and HLA in healthy donors (dated by TCRdb to the late 2010s). Regarding the study in general: An earlier analysis of a few hundred of the donors reported under 300 Gb of sequence data and roughly 120 million unique TCR beta sequences obtained from 180 million or so T cells. A handful of DR-DQ haplotypes were handled as single units for association and clustering because linkage in the cohort was strong. The number of donors typed differed by locus, with 629-630 for A, B, C, DRB1 and DQB1, around 560 for DQA1, under 610 for DPA1, and around 450 for DPB1. Donor age, sex, ethnicity and CMV serostatus were compiled together with the repertoire data. In a later genetic analysis, genome-wide SNP genotypes for about three fifths of the roughly 670 donors were used, and that subset was treated as a discovery cohort. Of the 398 genotyped donors, about 80% fell in the genetic ancestry cluster associated with self-reported Caucasian donors. Along with the approximately 650-subject first cohort, a separate validation cohort of over a hundred different subjects was used. Across under 500 genotyped donors of the cohort, an average of approximately 240,000 unique TCR beta nucleotide sequences per donor were sequenced, and approximately 17% of those sequences were non-productive. Both class I and class II loci were covered by HLA typing, at four-digit resolution. The T cell repertoires of several hundred subjects were profiled by immunosequencing and related to cytomegalovirus serostatus. High-throughput TCR immunosequencing, statistical association of individual TCRs with disease status, and machine learning were combined to predict cytomegalovirus infection status. About 310 gigabases of sequencing data and tens of millions of unique TCR sequences were included in an early release covering 500 to 750 HLA-typed donors. In an earlier analysis of several hundred of the donors, high-throughput TCR beta sequencing was used to judge whether each TCR beta V gene segment behaved as functional or pseudogenic. A later analysis re-examined previously published TCR beta repertoires from around 670 donors and added high-resolution HLA genotyping to investigate patterns of TCR occurrence. Every discovery cohort repertoire had been produced on one sequencing platform. The later analysis used no new phenotypic data to find candidate immune exposures, relying instead on TCR beta sequences and their occurrence across donors. The study aimed to test whether cataloging public T cell receptors could reveal signatures of past pathogen exposure.

Beyond this particular receptor, the publication reports: Compared with equally common non-associated chains, HLA-associated TCR beta chains in a later analysis were more clonally expanded and had lower generation probabilities. Immune exposure information for the cohort was limited to CMV serostatus. Specific HLA alleles were associated with 18,000 or so TCR beta sequences at a false discovery rate of 0.05 in a later analysis. Broadly in line with IMGT annotations, most TCR beta V segments showed up in productive rearrangements about 87% or about 30% of the time in an earlier analysis of approximately 640 of the donors. An association between a missense DCLRE1C variant and V-gene and J-gene trimming of TCR beta chains was found in a later genetic analysis and replicated in an independent cohort. Roughly uniform sequencing depth across donors was assumed in presence/absence analyses, although this assumption may not hold. Three of the identified cytomegalovirus-associated TCR beta chains were confirmed in vitro to be specific for cytomegalovirus antigens. The authors suggested that the approach could potentially be generalized to other disease states and immunological phenotypes. Only TCR beta chains were sequenced in this cohort, and the absence of alpha or paired-chain data limited detectable features. The study gave a list of under 200 TCR beta chains associated with cytomegalovirus. According to a later analysis, TCR association rates differed among HLA loci, with DRB1 alleles showing the most associated TCRs and HLA-C alleles showing the fewest. The 87-base-pair reads could not distinguish some IMGT-functional V segments, including TRBV6-2 and TRBV6-3, so those segments were excluded. A later analysis reported that several top co-occurrence clusters appeared linked to parvovirus B19, influenza, CMV and Epstein-Barr virus. Most CMV-associated TCR beta chains appeared to be HLA-restricted in a later analysis, and the HLA associations seemed to be driven largely by CMV exposure. While some public TCRs were present in many individuals, most TCR sequences turned up only very rarely across donors. The sequencing pipeline was judged likely to have produced a cluster of highly shared sequence variants as a technical artifact. A later genetic analysis reported fewer N-insertions in productive TCRs among donors in an Asian-associated ancestry cluster than the roughly 700-donor mean. The classifier was reported to diagnose cytomegalovirus status with high specificity and sensitivity in both the original cohort and the validation cohort. When HLA alleles, especially DR and DQ, strongly co-occurred, attributing TCR associations to individual alleles was difficult. A further reported finding was that TCR beta sequences accurately predicted the HLA-A and HLA-B alleles for most subjects in the first cohort. Correlated functional status among segregating V segments might reflect linkage disequilibrium, but an unknown experimental factor could not be ruled out. The earlier analysis of approximately 590 of the donors excluded roughly 16 rarely observed V segments, including chromosome 9 orphons, because counts were too low. HLA typing was unavailable for some donors at each locus, so association tests used only the typed subset.

The CDR3 goes from the cysteine to the phenylalanine over 15 residues. Only the CDR3 part of the read is kept: 45 bases, read in frame from the first base. V trim: 1 base; J trim: 8 bases; unmatched bases: 3. The germline V gene (reference sequence) gives CDR1 as WNHNN and CDR2 as SYGVQD. Library preparation used the immunoSEQ multiplex PCR assay. For the multiplex PCR, a mixture combining 60 forward primers for TCR Vbeta segments and 13 reverse primers for TCR Jbeta segments was used. The CDR3 region of rearranged TCR beta genes was amplified from genomic DNA by a multiplex PCR assay. The amplified TCR beta libraries were sequenced on the Illumina HiSeq System as 87-base-pair reads. From the authors' description of their analysis: Across the 500 to 850 repertoires, a later analysis counted 60 million to 90 million unique TCR beta chains, around 11 million of which were shared by at least two donors. A nearest-neighbor algorithm error-corrected the raw reads and collapsed the reads into unique sequences, merging closely related sequences to remove PCR and sequencing errors. Alignment of CDR3 sequences to IMGT reference sequences was used to assign V, D and J gene segments. For a sequence to be retained, at least a six-nucleotide match to both a V gene segment and a J gene segment was required. Rearrangements were classified as productive when the CDR3 lacked stop codons and remained in frame with V and J, and all other rearrangements were classified as non-productive. Following IMGT convention, CDR3 was defined as the stretch from the second conserved V-encoded cysteine to the conserved J-encoded phenylalanine. Sequences without an unambiguous match to a single V gene segment were excluded from the earlier analysis of about 640 of the donors. An earlier analysis of 587 of the donors called V segments functional above 56.7% productive rearrangements and segregating when the between-donor standard deviation exceeded 5%. A statistical classification framework was built for diagnosing cytomegalovirus status from the catalog of TCR beta chain sequences. In a later analysis, TCR nucleotide sequences were compared against IMGT/GENE-DB human TR gene sequences so that V and J genes could be assigned. A later analysis assigned CDR3 sequences and most-parsimonious VDJ recombination scenarios with the TCRdist pipeline. In a later analysis, each TCR beta chain was defined by its CDR3 amino acid sequence together with its V-gene family, and reads without a unique V-gene family were excluded. A later analysis removed 600 or so highly shared, low-generation-probability nucleotide sequences to deal with suspected cross-contamination and a sequencing artifact. In a later analysis, a clonal expansion index for each public chain was calculated from normalized within-repertoire ranks of inferred template counts. A later analysis computed generation probabilities with a VDJ recombination model fitted to out-of-frame rearrangements, and checked the results against IGoR. In a later analysis, TCR-TCR, TCR-HLA and TCR-CMV co-occurrence was scored with hypergeometric tests, and a repertoire-size bias correction was applied to TCR pairs. To estimate false discovery rates, a later analysis permuted the HLA or CMV assignments 20 times. In a later analysis, co-occurring TCRs were grouped with DBSCAN, and TCRdist sequence similarity was added when clustering was performed within HLA-allele-positive subsets. For co-occurrence clustering, repertoires with fewer than 30,000 or more than 120,000 public chains were excluded, along with 5 or 6 repertoires with anomalous nucleotide sharing. TCRdb obtained this table from immuneACCESS and retained in-frame rearrangements with V and J assigned. These tables miss some clones; where compared with another copy, unresolved V genes account for less than half of the shortfall, and the remainder is unexplained. V and J calls and clone size follow that table, whereas D and trimming were derived from the DNA. The sample table lists 150,000 to 200,000 clones, around 79% of them with a count of one. The ten largest clones represent about 0.72% of the sample.

In total, approximately 610 healthy bone marrow donors made up the cohort. All cohort members were sampled while nominally healthy, although unrecorded immune exposures were likely present. The donor was CMV seronegative and was included in the group of several hundred seronegative cohort members. A peripheral blood sample was provided by each donor, and peripheral blood mononuclear cells were used for TCR beta sequencing. The Qiagen DNeasy Blood Extraction Kit was used to extract genomic DNA from the blood cell samples. In regard to this clone: The clone's antigen remains unknown. It has no much larger one-base neighbor in the sample; base qualities were not kept.

This receptor was identified in a woman in her thirties or forties in good health and CMV-seronegative. The chain uses TRBV10-1 and TRBJ1-4, with 11 bases matching TRBD1. The material sequenced was PBMCs. The CDR3 region has the sequence CASSEFGTGGEKLFF. The sequenced DNA is TGCGCCAGCAGTGAGTTTGGGACAGGGGGGGAAAAACTGTTTTTT.